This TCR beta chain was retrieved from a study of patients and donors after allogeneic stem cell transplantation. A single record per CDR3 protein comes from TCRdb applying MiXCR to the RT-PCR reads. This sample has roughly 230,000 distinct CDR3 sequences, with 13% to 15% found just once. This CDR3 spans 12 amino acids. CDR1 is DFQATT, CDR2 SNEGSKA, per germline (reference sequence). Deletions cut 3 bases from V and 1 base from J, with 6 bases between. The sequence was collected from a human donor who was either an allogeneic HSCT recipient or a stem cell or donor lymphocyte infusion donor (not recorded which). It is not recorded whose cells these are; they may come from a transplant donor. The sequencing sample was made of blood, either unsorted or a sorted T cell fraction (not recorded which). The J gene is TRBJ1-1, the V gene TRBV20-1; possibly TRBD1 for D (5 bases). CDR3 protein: CSASRGNTEAFF. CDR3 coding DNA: TGCAGTGCTAGTAGGGGGAACACTGAAGCTTTCTTT.